This TCR beta chain is drawn from a study of cytomegalovirus exposure and HLA in healthy donors. Study conclusions and caveats: Listed as cytomegalovirus-associated were 150 or so TCR beta chains. The majority of CMV-associated TCR beta chains were reported as apparently HLA-restricted in a later analysis. The classifier reportedly diagnosed cytomegalovirus status with high specificity and sensitivity.

It was with 60 Vbeta and 13 Jbeta primers that the PCR ran. Original analysis: Later, 80 million or so unique TCR beta chains were counted in an analysis, and about 12 million of them were shared. Sequencing used immunoSEQ multiplex PCR; TCRdb keeps in-frame clones, though not all of them. The V and J calls and clone size are taken from that table; D and trimming were inferred from the DNA. The data hold 100,000 or so clones, with around 75% observed a single time. As concerns this clone: The antigen is unknown.

With V trimmed by 4 bases and J by 7 bases, 12 bases remained unmatched. Germline loops: CDR1 MDHEN, CDR2 SYDVKM. The length of the CDR3 is 16 residues. The chain links TRBV28 to TRBJ2-2, with 7 bases lining up with TRBD2. Sequencing input: PBMCs. The TCR sequence derives from a man younger than 45 in good health and CMV-seronegative. CDR3 DNA sequence: TGTGCCAGCAGTTCTATACGAGCGGGGACTTACGGGGAGCTGTTTTTT. Translation gives CASSSIRAGTYGELFF. Full variable domain (remainder filled in from reference TRBV28 and TRBJ2-2): DVKVTQSSRYLVKRTGEKVFLECVQDMDHENMFWYRQDPGLGLRLIYFSYDVKMKEKGDIPEGYSVSREKKERFSLILESASTNQTSMYLCASSSIRAGTYGELFFGEGSRLTVL.